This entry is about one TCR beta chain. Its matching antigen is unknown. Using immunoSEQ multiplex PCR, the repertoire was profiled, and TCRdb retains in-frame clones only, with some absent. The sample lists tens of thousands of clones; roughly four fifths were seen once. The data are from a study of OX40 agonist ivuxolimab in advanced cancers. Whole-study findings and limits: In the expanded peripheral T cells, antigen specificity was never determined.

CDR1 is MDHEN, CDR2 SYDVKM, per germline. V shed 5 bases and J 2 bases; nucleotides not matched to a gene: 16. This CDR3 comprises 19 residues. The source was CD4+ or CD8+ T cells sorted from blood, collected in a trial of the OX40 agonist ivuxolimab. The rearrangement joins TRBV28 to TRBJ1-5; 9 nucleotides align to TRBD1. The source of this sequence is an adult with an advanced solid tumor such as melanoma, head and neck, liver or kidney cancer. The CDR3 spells CASSTYRVGQGMGNQPQHF. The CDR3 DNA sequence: TGTGCCAGCAGTACCTACCGTGTCGGACAGGGGATGGGCAATCAGCCCCAGCATTTT.